This TCR beta chain was found in a study of technical replicates of blood from a few donors. The CDR3 spans 17 residues. Trimming removed 2 bases from V and 5 bases from J; junction bases left unmatched: 6. Germline V gene sequence: CDR1 SEHNR, CDR2 FQNEAQ (reference sequence). TCRdb keeps only in-frame clones here, not all; method: immunoSEQ multiplex PCR. Altogether tens of thousands of clones are present, 90% being singletons, with the ten largest covering about 4.7%. The sample was PBMCs. The genes are TRBV7-9 and TRBJ2-2; 12 nucleotides line up with TRBD2. This TCR came from a human donor in good health. Some clones in this sample may be carry-over from other donors' samples. The CDR3 spells CASSLLAGGHATGELFF. The CDR3 nucleotides read TGTGCCAGCAGCTTACTAGCGGGAGGGCACGCGACCGGGGAGCTGTTTTTT.